The present entry profiles one T cell receptor beta chain with its context. The antigen is undetermined. This specimen comes from a study of CD8 T cells in ankylosing spondylitis. General observations from the study: Seemingly distinctive of ankylosing spondylitis blood was a TCR beta motif formed by eight highly homologous variants.

MiXCR, applied by TCRdb to the 5' RACE reads, yields one record per CDR3 protein. The sample shows about 840,000 distinct CDR3 sequences, roughly 10% of them seen only once. The receptor's source is a male donor with ankylosing spondylitis. Sequencing was done on a sample of blood, either unsorted or a sorted T cell fraction (not recorded which).

CDR3 region: CASSVRHNTYEQYF. In nucleotides, the CDR3 is TGTGCCAGCAGTGTAAGACACAATACCTACGAGCAGTACTTC. The chain joins TRBV6-1 to TRBJ2-7; no clear D. V was shortened by 4 bases and J by 2 bases, with 12 bases between the two germline ends. The CDR3 contains 14 residues. CDR1 and CDR2 from the germline V gene are MNHNS and SASEGT.